This T cell receptor (beta chain) was obtained from a study of OX40 agonist ivuxolimab in advanced cancers. A note on the overall study: Ivuxolimab, which targeted the costimulatory receptor OX40 (CD134), was an agonistic, fully human IgG2 monoclonal antibody. Intravenous ivuxolimab was administered to patients every 2 weeks at six dose levels: 0.01, 0.1, 0.3, 1.5, 3 and 10 mg/kg. Of the approximately 50 dose-escalation patients, hepatocellular carcinoma was present in approximately 20, melanoma in roughly 15, renal cell carcinoma in 9 and head and neck cancer in 9. A male proportion of around 81% and a mean age of approximately 61 years, ranging from 23 to 79, were recorded for the dose-escalation cohort. Prior anti-PD-1, anti-PD-L1 or anti-CTLA-4 therapy was permitted, and checkpoint inhibitors had been received by under 50% of dose-escalation patients. Partial responses occurred in three dose-escalation patients: two with cutaneous melanoma and one with hepatocellular carcinoma. Peripheral TCRbeta sequencing was intended to test whether TCR sequence diversity was altered and clonal T-cell expansion was caused by ivuxolimab. The paper covers the monotherapy dose-escalation part of the phase I ivuxolimab trial, which included N ≈ 57 patients.

Findings and caveats that apply to the study as a whole: Antigen specificity was not determined for the clonally expanded peripheral T cells. Low levels of normalized T-cell clonal expansion were also seen in some patients who did not respond. In partial responders in the 0.1-3.0 mg/kg groups, normalized peripheral clonal expansion was found to be among the lowest, especially among CD8+ T cells. On average, CD8+ T cells showed more expanded clones than CD4+ T cells after ivuxolimab. At doses from 0.1 to 3.0 mg/kg, clonal expansion was seen in both CD4+ and CD8+ blood T cells between baseline and week 6.

Worth noting for this clone: This receptor's antigen is unknown. Base qualities are not at hand, and no much larger clone is one base apart.

To sequence the TCRbeta CDR3 region, genomic DNA was isolated from the sorted cells. TCRbeta CDR3 regions were sequenced using the immunoSEQ Assay. TCRdb obtained this table from immuneACCESS and retained in-frame rearrangements with V and J assigned. These tables miss some clones; where compared with another copy, unresolved V genes account for less than half of the shortfall, and the remainder is unexplained. The sample table holds 78,000 or so clones, of which roughly 86% were seen once. The biggest ten clones account for roughly 0.68% of the sample. The trial excluded patients who had a history of autoimmune disease or who were on systemic immunosuppression. Peripheral blood for TCR sequencing was collected from all dose cohorts at baseline, on cycle 4 day 1, and on cycle 7 day 1. The samples were drawn from a first-in-human, open-label, multicenter phase I dose-escalation trial of ivuxolimab. Adults with locally advanced or metastatic head and neck squamous cell, hepatocellular, melanoma or renal cell carcinoma were enrolled in the trial. Before TCR sequencing, CD4+ T cells and CD8+ T cells were sorted from peripheral blood as separate populations.

V lost 0 bases and J lost 8 bases; the stretch between them is 17 bases long. According to the germline V gene (reference sequence), CDR1 reads LNHDA and CDR2 reads SQIVND. The CDR3 covers 17 residues, taking in both the cysteine and the phenylalanine. The kept DNA is CDR3 alone, 51 bases in frame from the first base. The receptor chain draws on TRBV19 and TRBJ1-6; the best D guess is TRBD1, with 5 bases matching. This TCR came from an adult with an advanced solid tumor such as melanoma, head and neck, liver or kidney cancer. The sequences come from CD4+ or CD8+ T cells sorted from blood, collected in a trial of the OX40 agonist ivuxolimab. Here the CDR3 is given as CASSIETGRRGDSPLHF. At the DNA level, the sequence is TGTGCCAGTAGTATAGAGACGGGACGCCGAGGGGATTCACCCCTCCACTTT.